This T cell receptor (beta chain) was captured by sequencing in a study of blood T cell repertoires in COVID-19. Generated by immunoSEQ multiplex PCR, the TCRdb table keeps only in-frame clones and is missing some. In the table there are around 400,000 clones, roughly 90% of which are singletons. Trimming pared 2 bases from V and 3 bases from J, leaving 17 bases between. The germline V gene encodes CDR1 KGHSH and CDR2 LQKENI. This CDR3 spans 17 amino acids. The study drew participants aged 18 to 89 years from 24 US areas. Recovery meant two consecutive negative NP/OP PCR tests, professional clearance, or resolved symptoms.

Source material: PBMCs or T cells enriched from blood (not recorded which). V gene TRBV18 combines with J gene TRBJ1-5; unclear D gene. The sequence derives from a woman in her thirties who had recovered from COVID-19. CDR3 in amino acids: CASSPKAGSNYNQPQHF. The CDR3 DNA follows: TGTGCCAGCTCACCAAAAGCCGGCAGTAACTACAATCAGCCCCAGCATTTT.